The 20 T cell receptor beta chains listed next were all sequenced from one sample in a study of blood T cell repertoires in COVID-19. TCRdb's table, derived via immunoSEQ multiplex PCR, lists solely in-frame clones and lacks some. The table lists 75,000 to 90,000 clones, roughly 80% of them singletons. Sample: peripheral blood. The receptors stem from an older man with active or convalescent COVID-19.

The chain uses TRBV3-1 (or the pseudogene TRBV3-2) and TRBJ2-1; tentative D call: TRBD2 (6 bases). This CDR3 region has 15 residues. The germline CDR1 and CDR2 sequences are LGHDT and YNNKEL (reference sequence). Trimming shortened V by 3 bases and J by 5 bases, and 14 bases separated the two germline ends. Here the CDR3 DNA reads TGTGCCAGCAGCCATAGGGGTAGCGGTAACAATGAGCAGTTCTTC. Translation: CASSHRGSGNNEQFF.

This clone was counted a few times. This CDR3 is CASSLFLTTGPSTDTQYF. CDR3 nucleotides: TGTGCCAGCAGTTTATTTTTAACGACAGGGCCTAGCACAGATACGCAGTATTTT. The J gene is TRBJ2-3, the V gene TRBV28; 7 bases map to TRBD1. V trimming: 1 base; J trimming: 0 bases; junction bases outside the gene matches: 10. The CDR3 consists of 18 residues. Germline assignment: CDR1 MDHEN and CDR2 SYDVKM.

The V call is TRBV7-2, the J call TRBJ2-3; the D gene is possibly TRBD2 (6 bases). Germline V gives CDR1 SGHTA, CDR2 FQGNSA. Trimming took off 1 base at V and 2 bases at J, with 7 bases between the two ends. The CDR3 is 14 amino acids. CDR3 residues: CASSLGTTTDTQYF. The CDR3 region has the DNA TGTGCCAGCAGCTTAGGGACTACCACAGATACGCAGTATTTT. The full variable domain, in which reference TRBV7-2 and TRBJ2-3 provide the parts outside the CDR3, is GAGVSQSPSNKVTEKGKDVELRCDPISGHTALYWYRQSLGQGLEFLIYFQGNSAPDKSGLPSDRFSAERTGGSVSTLTIQRTQQEDSAVYLCASSLGTTTDTQYFGPGTRLTVL.

This sequence joins TRBV27 and TRBJ2-5, with D possibly TRBD2 on 5 matching bases. There are 14 residues in the CDR3. V lost 5 bases, J lost 5 bases, and 15 bases lay in between. Per germline, CDR1 MNHEY and CDR2 SMNVEV (reference sequence). The DNA for the CDR3 is TGTGCCAGCAGTCCCCTCGTAAGAGGGGAGACCCAGTACTTC. Translating it yields CASSPLVRGETQYF.

The chain combines TRBV7-2 with TRBJ1-1, with a tentative D call TRBD1 (6 bases). There are 14 residues in the CDR3. V lost 1 base to trimming and J lost 5 bases, with 11 bases between them. Germline V gene data show CDR1 as SGHTA and CDR2 as FQGNSA. CDR3 amino acids: CASSLVGQGTEAFF. The CDR3 nucleotides are TGTGCCAGCAGCTTAGTAGGGCAGGGGACTGAAGCTTTCTTT.

The rearrangement joins TRBV6-1 to TRBJ2-3, with 8 bases identical to TRBD2. Trimming at V came to 3 bases and at J to 1 base, leaving 3 bases not matched to a gene. The germline gives CDR1 MNHNS, CDR2 SASEGT. This CDR3 is 15 amino acids long. The CDR3 region has the DNA TGTGCCAGCAGTGATACACTAGCGGGCACAGATACGCAGTATTTT. This gives the protein CASSDTLAGTDTQYF.

The CDR3 protein is CAISESLQRNEKLFF. As DNA, the CDR3 is TGTGCCATCAGTGAGTCATTACAGCGGAATGAAAAACTGTTTTTT. This chain uses TRBV10-3 with TRBJ1-4, with D hard to call. The CDR3 loop spans 15 amino acids. CDR1 is ENHRY, CDR2 SYGVKD, per germline. Deletions cut 0 bases from V and 5 bases from J, with 10 bases between.

The chain joins TRBV30 to TRBJ1-5; tentatively, D is TRBD1 (5 bases). V was pared by 0 bases and J by 3 bases, with 6 bases between. This CDR3 has 13 amino acids. CDR1 is GTSNPN, CDR2 SVGIG, per germline (reference sequence). CDR3 DNA: TGTGCCTGGAGTGTACAGGACAATCAGCCCCAGCATTTT. This gives the protein CAWSVQDNQPQHF.

The chain's CDR3 is CASSSGTGNEKLFF. DNA for the CDR3: TGCGCCAGCAGTTCCGGGACAGGGAATGAAAAACTGTTTTTT. The chain has TRBV5-1 and TRBJ1-4; 9 bases match TRBD1. The germline gives CDR1 SGHRS, CDR2 YFSETQ. This CDR3 is 14 amino acids long. V shed 5 bases, J shed 5 bases, and the junction held 4 bases outside the gene matches. Filled out from reference TRBV5-1 and TRBJ1-4, the complete variable domain reads KAGVTQTPRYLIKTRGQQVTLSCSPISGHRSVSWYQQTPGQGLQFLFEYFSETQRNKGNFPGRFSGRQFSNSRSEMNVSTLELGDSALYLCASSSGTGNEKLFFGSGTQLSVL.

V and J are TRBV27 and TRBJ2-7; 7 nucleotides align to TRBD1. CDR1 MNHEY and CDR2 SMNVEV come from the germline V gene (reference sequence). The CDR3 sequence is 14 residues long. Trimming at V came to 4 bases and at J to 2 bases, leaving 5 bases not matched to a gene. The CDR3 spells CASSSYRGPYEQYV. The CDR3 coding sequence is TGTGCCAGCAGTTCTTACAGGGGCCCCTACGAGCAGTACGTC.

This sequence joins TRBV18 and TRBJ1-1; D unresolved. CDR1 KGHSH and CDR2 LQKENI come from the germline V gene. V was trimmed by 2 bases and J by 3 bases, leaving 7 bases between them. CDR3 size: 13 residues. DNA for the CDR3: TGTGCCAGCTCACCAAACGAGGACACTGAAGCTTTCTTT. It translates to CASSPNEDTEAFF.

The chain uses TRBV19 and TRBJ1-5, with 7 bases lining up with TRBD1. Germline-derived CDR1 and CDR2 are LNHDA and SQIVND (reference sequence). This CDR3 region has 16 residues. The junction had 8 bases not matched to a gene; V was cut back by 4 bases and J by 2 bases. CDR3 sequence: CASSRGQILGNQPQHF. The CDR3 nucleotides are TGTGCCAGTAGTAGGGGACAGATATTAGGCAATCAGCCCCAGCATTTT.

The chain carries TRBV5-1 and TRBJ2-3, with 16 bases matching TRBD2. J was trimmed by 4 bases and V by 4 bases; bases with no gene match: 9. The CDR3 has 18 residues. Per the germline V gene, CDR1 is SGHRS and CDR2 is YFSETQ. CDR3 sequence (DNA): TGCGCCAGCAGCCCCGGGACTAGCGGGAGGGCCGTCCCAGATACGCAGTATTTT. Translation: CASSPGTSGRAVPDTQYF. The variable domain in full, with the rest retrieved from reference TRBV5-1 and TRBJ2-3, is KAGVTQTPRYLIKTRGQQVTLSCSPISGHRSVSWYQQTPGQGLQFLFEYFSETQRNKGNFPGRFSGRQFSNSRSEMNVSTLELGDSALYLCASSPGTSGRAVPDTQYFGPGTRLTVL.

The chain combines TRBV6-5 with TRBJ1-1; 9 bases agree with TRBD1. J lost 12 bases, V lost 5 bases, and 7 bases had no gene match. Germline V gives CDR1 MNHEY, CDR2 SVGAGI. CDR3 length equals 12 residues. The CDR3 bases are TGTGCCAGCAGTAACGACAGGGGGAGGCCTTTCTTT. Amino acids: CASSNDRGRPFF.

The gene calls are TRBV28 and TRBJ1-1; no clear D. V dropped 8 bases and J dropped 5 bases, with 18 bases sitting between them. The CDR3 is 14 amino acids. The germline CDR1 and CDR2 sequences are MDHEN and SYDVKM. In nucleotides, the CDR3 is TGTGCCAGCGGAATAAAAGCAGGTAGGACTGAAGCTTTCTTT. Encoded protein: CASGIKAGRTEAFF.

The V and J genes are TRBV29-1 and TRBJ2-1; no definite D call. This CDR3 comprises 24 residues. The V end was cut by 4 bases, the J end by 3 bases, with 43 bases between. CDR1 is SQVTM and CDR2 is ANQGSEA in the germline V gene. The CDR3 sequence is CSVGEFGFRVAVGRPHVFYNEQFF. The CDR3 region has the DNA TGCAGCGTTGGTGAGTTCGGTTTCCGCGTAGCCGTGGGTCGTCCTCATGTATTCTACAATGAGCAGTTCTTC.

The rearrangement joins TRBV24-1 to TRBJ1-5; 7 nucleotides agree with TRBD1. CDR1 is KGHDR, CDR2 SFDVKD, per germline. The V gene end was trimmed by 3 bases and the J gene end by 8 bases; junction bases not matched to a gene: 6. The CDR3 loop spans 14 amino acids. Written as DNA, the CDR3 is TGTGCCACCAGTGATATGACAGGGCGGGAGCCCCAGCATTTT. Its translation: CATSDMTGREPQHF.

The sample holds a few counts of this clone. The CDR3 DNA is TGTGCCAGCAGCTCCCCAACGAGCCGTGACGGGGAGCTGTTTTTT. It yields the protein CASSSPTSRDGELFF. The chain recombines TRBV7-9 with TRBJ2-2, with D unresolved. The germline V gene has CDR1 SEHNR and CDR2 FQNEAQ (reference sequence). Trimming removed 4 bases from V and 7 bases from J, with 16 bases in between. CDR3 length: 15 residues.

This clone was seen once. The chain combines TRBV6-5 with TRBJ2-7, with D maybe TRBD2 (6 bases). The CDR3 runs to 14 residues. Trimming cost V 5 bases and J 1 base, with 12 bases left between them. Germline V gene data show CDR1 as MNHEY and CDR2 as SVGAGI. The CDR3 loop reads CASSRDSISYEQYV. The CDR3 DNA reads as TGTGCCAGCAGTAGGGACTCTATTTCCTACGAGCAGTACGTC.

This clone turned up a few times. The chain joins TRBV2 to TRBJ2-6, with a possible D match to TRBD2 (7 bases). Deletions cut 10 bases from V and 4 bases from J, with 17 bases between. CDR1 is SNHLY, CDR2 FYNNEI, per germline. The CDR3 consists of 15 residues. CDR3 residues: CAIGGGADGANVLTF. The CDR3 nucleotides read TGTGCCATCGGTGGGGGGGCAGACGGGGCCAACGTCCTGACTTTC. The variable domain in full, with the rest retrieved from reference TRBV2 and TRBJ2-6, is EPEVTQTPSHQVTQMGQEVILRCVPISNHLYFYWYRQILGQKVEFLVSFYNNEISEKSEIFDDQFSVERPDGSNFTLKIRSTKLEDSAMYFCAIGGGADGANVLTFGAGSRLTVL.